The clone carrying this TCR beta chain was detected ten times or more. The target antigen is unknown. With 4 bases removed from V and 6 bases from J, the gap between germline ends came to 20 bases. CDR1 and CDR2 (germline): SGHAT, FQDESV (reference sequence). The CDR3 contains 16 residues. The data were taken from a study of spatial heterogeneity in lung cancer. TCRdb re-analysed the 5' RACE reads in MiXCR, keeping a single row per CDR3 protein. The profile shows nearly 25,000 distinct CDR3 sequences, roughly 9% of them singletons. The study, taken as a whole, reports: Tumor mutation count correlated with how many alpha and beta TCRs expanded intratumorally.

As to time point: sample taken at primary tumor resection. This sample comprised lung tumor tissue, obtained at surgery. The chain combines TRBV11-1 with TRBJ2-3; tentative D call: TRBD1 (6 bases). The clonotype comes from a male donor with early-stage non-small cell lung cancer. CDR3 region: CASSSRVRGSLDTQYF. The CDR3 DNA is TGTGCCAGCAGCTCCAGGGTGAGGGGGTCGTTGGATACGCAGTATTTT.